This TCR beta chain came from a study of Ad26.COV2.S vaccination and SARS-CoV-2 variants. Background on the study: Ad26.COV2.S shots went into the muscle once or twice, 56 days apart.

Worth noting for this clone: Its antigen remains unknown.

The germline V gene encodes CDR1 LGHNA and CDR2 YNFKEQ. The CDR3 consists of 16 residues. V lost 0 bases to trimming and J lost 4 bases; unmatched junction nucleotides: 7. Repertoires were generated with immunoSEQ multiplex PCR, while TCRdb's copy carries only in-frame clones and drops some. The sample includes under 400,000 clones, more than 75% of them seen just once. As for treatment: 15 to 20 received Ad26.COV2.S at low or high dose, single or two shots; 5 received placebo; per-sample allocation not given. On day 63 after the first injection, vaccine and placebo recipients gave samples. This vaccine is an Ad26 vector that expresses the Wuhan-strain SARS-CoV-2 spike. Whole-study results and caveats: Vaccinated and placebo-treated recipients had similar non-spike TCR breadth. Individuals receiving vaccine had higher spike-specific TCR breadth than placebo recipients did.

The clonotype comes from a person aged 18 to 65 who received the Ad26.COV2.S COVID-19 vaccine or a placebo. The sample was peripheral blood, taken in a trial of Ad26.COV2.S vaccine versus placebo. The chain carries TRBV4-2 and TRBJ2-5, with TRBD1 matching 8 bases. In DNA, the CDR3 is TGTGCCAGCAGCCAAGAAGCGCGCAGGGGGCGAGAGACCCAGTACTTC. Translated, it gives CASSQEARRGRETQYF.